This T cell receptor (beta chain) derives from a study of cytomegalovirus exposure and HLA in healthy donors. Findings and limits, study-wide: Cytomegalovirus-associated TCR beta chains were listed, numbering more than 150.

This CDR3 has 14 amino acids. CDR1 and CDR2 from the germline V gene are ENHRY and SYGVKD. V lost 6 bases to trimming and J lost 1 base, with 7 bases between them. A multiplex PCR was run with 60 Vbeta primers and 13 Jbeta primers. The table came from immunoSEQ multiplex PCR; TCRdb's copy has only in-frame clones and leaves some out. The sample has about 150,000 clones, approximately 79% seen once. About this clone: Its antigen remains unidentified.

V usage is TRBV10-3 and J usage is TRBJ2-6, with a possible D match to TRBD1 (5 bases). The sequence was obtained from a woman between 50 and 59 years old in good health and CMV-seropositive. Source material: PBMCs. The CDR3 DNA sequence: TGTGCCATCAGAAGGGGATCTGGGGCCAACGTCCTGACTTTC. Protein product: CAIRRGSGANVLTF.